A selection of T cell receptor beta chains follows, all from one sample in a study of T cells in Graves' hyperthyroidism and ophthalmopathy. TCRdb reanalysed the multiplex PCR reads using MiXCR and keeps one entry per CDR3 protein. Of about 96,000 distinct CDR3 sequences listed, over 50% are singletons. The sample was blood. Receptors originate from a middle-aged woman with Graves' hyperthyroidism. The CDR3 runs from the conserved cysteine through the conserved F or W. The order of the fields is CDR3 DNA, CDR3 protein, clone size, D gene, V gene, J gene. A D gene is named only where the DNA matches it firmly. Not all rows give a size; the values are once, few, many and, for expanded clones, a class.

CDR3nt: TGTGCCAGCAGCTGGGAAGGGGGACCTAACTATGGCTACACCTTC; CDR3aa: CASSWEGGPNYGYTF; abundance: .; d_gene: .; v_gene: TRBV7-9; j_gene: TRBJ1-2
CDR3nt: TGCAGTGCTAGAGATACGGGGGGCAATCAGCCCCGGCATTTT; CDR3aa: CSARDTGGNQPRHF; abundance: few; d_gene: .; v_gene: TRBV20-1; j_gene: TRBJ1-5
CDR3nt: TGTGCCATCAGTGGGGGGGGCAGGGACACCATATATTTT; CDR3aa: CAISGGGRDTIYF; abundance: .; d_gene: .; v_gene: TRBV10-3; j_gene: TRBJ1-3
CDR3nt: TGTGCCGGCAGCTTAGCCGGGGGGCCCACTGAAGCTTTCTTT; CDR3aa: CAGSLAGGPTEAFF; abundance: .; d_gene: .; v_gene: TRBV7-2; j_gene: TRBJ1-1
CDR3nt: TGCAGTATTCATCAGAATAGGGCCTACACTGAAGCTTTCTTT; CDR3aa: CSIHQNRAYTEAFF; abundance: many; d_gene: .; v_gene: TRBV20-1; j_gene: TRBJ1-1
CDR3nt: TGCGCCAGCAGCTTGGGGGGACAGGGAACCTACGAGCAGTACTTC; CDR3aa: CASSLGGQGTYEQYF; abundance: many; d_gene: TRBD1; v_gene: TRBV5-1; j_gene: TRBJ2-7
CDR3nt: TGTGCCACTAGCGGGACACTTAATCAGCCCCAGCATTTT; CDR3aa: CATSGTLNQPQHF; abundance: many; d_gene: .; v_gene: TRBV24-1; j_gene: TRBJ1-5
CDR3nt: TGTGCCAGCTCACTGAAAGTGGGGAGCGGGTCCCTCTTCTACGAGCAGTACTTC; CDR3aa: CASSLKVGSGSLFYEQYF; abundance: .; d_gene: .; v_gene: TRBV6-2/TRBV6-3; j_gene: TRBJ2-7
CDR3nt: TGCAGCGTTCCGGGACAGGGGGCGGCGGAGCAGTACTTC; CDR3aa: CSVPGQGAAEQYF; abundance: .; d_gene: TRBD1; v_gene: TRBV29-1; j_gene: TRBJ2-7
CDR3nt: TGTGCCAGCAGATCCGGGACACCTTATGGCTACACCTTC; CDR3aa: CASRSGTPYGYTF; abundance: many; d_gene: .; v_gene: TRBV7-2; j_gene: TRBJ1-2
CDR3nt: TGCAGTGCTAGGGTCGGGAACACCGGGGAGCTGTTTTTT; CDR3aa: CSARVGNTGELFF; abundance: many; d_gene: .; v_gene: TRBV20-1; j_gene: TRBJ2-2
CDR3nt: TGCAGCGTCGCCGGACTAGCGGGAGTTCGGAGGGAGACCCAGTACTTC; CDR3aa: CSVAGLAGVRRETQYF; abundance: many; d_gene: TRBD2; v_gene: TRBV29-1; j_gene: TRBJ2-5
CDR3nt: TGTGCCAGCAGTGGTGGCAGGGCTTCTGAAGCTTTC; CDR3aa: CASSGGRASEAF; abundance: few; d_gene: .; v_gene: TRBV2; j_gene: TRBJ2-6
CDR3nt: TGTGCCATCAAGTTGACAGATATGAACACTGAAGCTTTCTTT; CDR3aa: CAIKLTDMNTEAFF; abundance: medium-sized; d_gene: .; v_gene: TRBV10-3; j_gene: TRBJ1-1
CDR3nt: TGTGCCACCAGCAGAGAACCCAGTAGTGACGAGCAGTACTTC; CDR3aa: CATSREPSSDEQYF; abundance: medium-sized; d_gene: .; v_gene: TRBV15; j_gene: TRBJ2-7
CDR3nt: TGTGCCAGCAGGGGCCCGAACAGGGTCTACGAGCAGTACTTC; CDR3aa: CASRGPNRVYEQYF; abundance: .; d_gene: .; v_gene: TRBV7-8; j_gene: TRBJ2-7
CDR3nt: TGTGCCAGCAGTTACCGGGCCGTGGCAACTAATGAAAAACTGTTTTTT; CDR3aa: CASSYRAVATNEKLFF; abundance: .; d_gene: .; v_gene: TRBV6-5; j_gene: TRBJ1-4
CDR3nt: TGTGCCAGCAGTTCCCCCTCAGCTGGGGCCAACGTCCTGACTTTC; CDR3aa: CASSSPSAGANVLTF; abundance: many; d_gene: .; v_gene: TRBV7-2; j_gene: TRBJ2-6
CDR3nt: TGTGCCAGCAGCCGGGCGGGGACGGTGCGGCAGCCCCAGCATTTT; CDR3aa: CASSRAGTVRQPQHF; abundance: .; d_gene: .; v_gene: TRBV7-2; j_gene: TRBJ1-5
CDR3nt: TGTGCCACCAGACAGGGACAGGGGACACCCCTCCACTTT; CDR3aa: CATRQGQGTPLHF; abundance: .; d_gene: TRBD1; v_gene: TRBV2; j_gene: TRBJ1-6
CDR3nt: TGTGCCAGCAGGGGGGCAGGGCGAAACACTGAAGCTTTC; CDR3aa: CASRGAGRNTEAF; abundance: .; d_gene: .; v_gene: TRBV25-1; j_gene: TRBJ2-6
CDR3nt: TGCAGTGCTAGCTCCGGCGGGGCCTCCTACGAGCAGTACTTC; CDR3aa: CSASSGGASYEQYF; abundance: .; d_gene: .; v_gene: TRBV20-1; j_gene: TRBJ2-7
CDR3nt: TGCAGTGCCGACCAAGGGGGCGGGGCCACTGAGACCCAGTACTTC; CDR3aa: CSADQGGGATETQYF; abundance: .; d_gene: .; v_gene: TRBV20-1; j_gene: TRBJ2-5
CDR3nt: TGCGCCAGCAGCCAAGTAGGACTAGCGGGTGGGGACTACGAGCAGTACTTC; CDR3aa: CASSQVGLAGGDYEQYF; abundance: once; d_gene: TRBD2; v_gene: TRBV4-1; j_gene: TRBJ2-7
CDR3nt: TGTGCCTGGAGTTTAACAGGGGAGGGTGGCTACACCTTC; CDR3aa: CAWSLTGEGGYTF; abundance: many; d_gene: TRBD1; v_gene: TRBV30; j_gene: TRBJ1-2
CDR3nt: TGTGCCAGCAGTGAATCAGGGGGAACCCAAGAGACCCAGTACTTC; CDR3aa: CASSESGGTQETQYF; abundance: .; d_gene: TRBD1; v_gene: TRBV25-1; j_gene: TRBJ2-5
CDR3nt: TGCAGCGTAGGAACAGGGGCCCATAATGAAAAACTGTTTTTT; CDR3aa: CSVGTGAHNEKLFF; abundance: few; d_gene: TRBD1; v_gene: TRBV29-1; j_gene: TRBJ1-4
CDR3nt: TGTGCCAGCAGCTTGGTGGGGACAGGGCTGGATTCACCCCTCCACTTT; CDR3aa: CASSLVGTGLDSPLHF; abundance: .; d_gene: TRBD1; v_gene: TRBV7-9; j_gene: TRBJ1-6